Here is one T cell receptor beta chain with its context. No cognate antigen has been identified for it. Base qualities were left out, and no much larger clone turns up one base away. CD8 naive samples were CD45RO-negative cells positively selected for CCR7, giving a CD45RA+CCR7+ population that excluded TemRA cells. Donors were healthy HIV-negative adults with no recently reported acute infections or vaccinations. All donors were Caucasian adults living in Nashville, Tennessee, USA. After blood collection by leukapheresis, PBMCs were isolated using Ficoll-Histopaque density gradient centrifugation and then cryopreserved in the vapor phase of liquid nitrogen. Analytical flow cytometry was used to check the purity and quantity of every magnetically sorted T cell population. Genomic DNA was isolated from every sorted fraction and measured by UV absorbance on a Nanodrop 2000c. Sequences MNHEY (CDR1) and SMNVEV (CDR2) are obtained from the germline V gene (reference sequence). Including the terminal cysteine and phenylalanine, the CDR3 comprises 11 residues. Only the CDR3 DNA stays, 33 bases, in frame from base 1. Trimming at the junction amounts to 9 bases on V and 4 bases on J, and the germline ends lie 7 bases apart.

Using the deep immunoSEQ assay, TCR CDR3 regions were amplified from genomic DNA by multiplex PCR. Genomic DNA extracted from each cell subset was distributed evenly over all wells of several immunoSEQ 96-well plates, and each plate served as one replicate. For sorted subsets, 200 ng of genomic DNA, equivalent to roughly 33,000 T cell genomes, went into each replicate PCR. Purified libraries were quantified with a Qubit 3.0 fluorometer, sized on a Bioanalyzer 2100, and re-quantified with the KAPA Library Quantification kit. Every immunoSEQ 96-well plate was sequenced on a dedicated single-read 150-cycle Illumina NextSeq 550 flow cell. The authors processed their data as follows. The immunoSEQ output contained only junctional sequences without quality scores, so filtering could not match that applied to full-length reads. To assign V/J genes and CDR3, sequences were annotated against IMGT germline references using PyIR, a Python wrapper for IgBLAST v1.9. Reads were filtered out if the reads had weak V/J assignments (E-value above 1e-6), no CDR3, stop codons, out-of-frame junctions, or ambiguous translated residues. V3J clonotypes were defined by identical inferred V gene, J gene, and CDR3 amino acid sequence. Percentage overlap between repertoires was calculated by dividing the number of shared unique clonotypes by the size of the smaller repertoire. Three approaches were used to assess repertoire richness: RTK rarefaction, the Chao1 estimator, and Recon v2.1 estimates of unobserved clonotypes. For all TCRbeta clonotypes obtained by the gDNA method from several donors, generation probabilities were computed with OLGA. Sourced from immuneACCESS, this table was stored by TCRdb with only in-frame sequences that have V and J called. A share of the clones is absent; for the studies checked, an unresolved V gene accounts for under half, and the remainder has no known explanation. V and J calls and clone size follow that table, whereas D and trimming were derived from the DNA. The sample includes some 740,000 clones, with 80% to 95% observed a single time. Of the sample, under 30% is held by the ten largest clones.

This entry belongs to a study of shared clonotypes between healthy human individuals (TCRdb year 2020). For the study in its entirety: Two women and three men aged 18 to 49 years were included in the cohort. For each donor, CD4 naive and CD4 memory were each run on three plates, CD8 naive on two plates, and CD8 memory on one plate. Blood TCR repertoires of about 5 healthy adults were deeply sequenced to estimate repertoire size and the extent of clonotype sharing between individuals. To increase sequencing depth and limit assay-specific biases, different laboratories used diverse techniques to prepare libraries and sequence TCR repertoires. Between about 0.94 and 8.9 billion PBMCs per donor were obtained by leukapheresis. Study-wide findings and limitations: Based on pairwise subsampling, the degree of clonotype sharing among donors was expected to be affected by sequencing depth. Compared with non-shared clonotypes, the clonotypes found in all four sorted-subset donors had higher generation probabilities. Estimated clonotype richness was generally larger for naive than for memory subsets. Incomplete sequencing was indicated by rarefaction of sorted-subset datasets, despite the large sequencing depth. Because the study included a small number of donors, the genetic and exposure-history diversity represented was limited. Only blood was sampled, and tissue TCR repertoires likely differ from those in blood. Sharing across several donors was observed for about 4.8% of naive CD4, under 4% of naive CD8, roughly 2.4% of memory CD4, and 0.4% of memory CD8 clonotypes.

This sequence uses TRBV27 and TRBJ2-1, with the D segment identity uncertain. The receptor comes from a man younger than 40 in good health. Sequencing input: naive CD8+ T cells sorted from blood. The sample's cell subset or site label is to be understood as: CD45RA+CCR7+. The nucleotide sequence reads as follows: TGTGCCAGTTTGGGTTACAATGAGCAGTTCTTC. Its translation reads: CASLGYNEQFF.